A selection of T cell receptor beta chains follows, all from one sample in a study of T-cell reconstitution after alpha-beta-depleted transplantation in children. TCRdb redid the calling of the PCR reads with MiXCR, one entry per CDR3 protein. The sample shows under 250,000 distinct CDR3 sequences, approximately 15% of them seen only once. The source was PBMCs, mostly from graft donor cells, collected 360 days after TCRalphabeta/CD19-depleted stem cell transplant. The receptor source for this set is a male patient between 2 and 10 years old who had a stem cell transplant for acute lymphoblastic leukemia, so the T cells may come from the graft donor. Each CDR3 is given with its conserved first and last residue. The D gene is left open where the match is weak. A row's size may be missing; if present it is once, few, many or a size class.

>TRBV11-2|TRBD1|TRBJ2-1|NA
TGTGCCAGCAGCTTAGTGTCCCAGACAGGGGACTTTGAGCAGTTCTTC
CASSLVSQTGDFEQFF
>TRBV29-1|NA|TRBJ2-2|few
TGCAGCGTTGCGGTGCTAGTGGAGGGCACCGGGGAGCTGTTTTTT
CSVAVLVEGTGELFF
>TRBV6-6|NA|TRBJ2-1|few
TGTGCCAGCAGTTACGGCCAGGAGCAGTTCTTC
CASSYGQEQFF
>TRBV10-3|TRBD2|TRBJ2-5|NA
TGTGCCATCAGTGAGTTGAGCGGGGCTACGGGAGAGACCCAGTACTTC
CAISELSGATGETQYF
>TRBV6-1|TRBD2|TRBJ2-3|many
TGTGCCAGCAGTAGTTCAGCGGGGGCCACAGATACGCAGTATTTT
CASSSSAGATDTQYF
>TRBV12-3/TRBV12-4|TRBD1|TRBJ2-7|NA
TGTGCCAGCAGTTTAAAACAGGGGAGTTTGTACGAGCAGTACTTC
CASSLKQGSLYEQYF
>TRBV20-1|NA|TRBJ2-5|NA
TGCAGTGCTAGAGTTGCAGGCCTCGGAGAGACCCAGTACTTC
CSARVAGLGETQYF
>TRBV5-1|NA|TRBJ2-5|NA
TGCGCCAGCAGCCCTAGGGAGAACAGTGTTGAAGAGACCCAGTACTTC
CASSPRENSVEETQYF
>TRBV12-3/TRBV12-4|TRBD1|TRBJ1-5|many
TGTGCCAGCAGTTCTGGACAGGAGCGCAATCAGCCCCAGCATTTT
CASSSGQERNQPQHF
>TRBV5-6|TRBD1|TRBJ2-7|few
TGTGCCAGCAGCTGGGAGGGACAGGGGCAATGGAGCTACGAGCAGTACTTC
CASSWEGQGQWSYEQYF
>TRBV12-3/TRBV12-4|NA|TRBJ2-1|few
TGTGCCAGTACCCCTAGGGTAGGGATCGAGTTCTTC
CASTPRVGIEFF
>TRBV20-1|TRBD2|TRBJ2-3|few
TGCAGTGCTACCGAGACTAGCGGGGACACAGATACGCAGTATTTT
CSATETSGDTDTQYF
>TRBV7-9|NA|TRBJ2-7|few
TGTGCCAGCAGCTCCTGGGGCGGGTACCGCTACGAGCAGTACTTC
CASSSWGGYRYEQYF
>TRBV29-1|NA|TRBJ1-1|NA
TGCAGCCCGAAGACGGGGTTGAACACTGAAGCTTTCTTT
CSPKTGLNTEAFF
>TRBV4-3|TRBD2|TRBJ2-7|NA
TGCGCCAGCAGCCAAGATATGGCTAGCGGGAGTCCCTTCTACGAGCAGTACTTC
CASSQDMASGSPFYEQYF
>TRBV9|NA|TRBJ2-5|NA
TGTGCCAGCAGCGGTGGACTCTTAGCCAAGGAGACCCAGTACTTC
CASSGGLLAKETQYF
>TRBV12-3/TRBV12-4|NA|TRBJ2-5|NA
TGTGCCAGCAGTTCCCTCAGGGGCCAAGAGACCCAGTACTTC
CASSSLRGQETQYF
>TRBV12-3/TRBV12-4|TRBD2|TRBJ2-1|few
TGTGCCAGCAGTTTATCGAGTAGCGGGGGGGCTAATGAGCAGTTCTTC
CASSLSSSGGANEQFF
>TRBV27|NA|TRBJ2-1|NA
TGTGCCAGCAGTTTAATAGGCCAGATCAATGAGCAGTTCTTC
CASSLIGQINEQFF
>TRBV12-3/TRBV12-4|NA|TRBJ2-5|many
TGTGCCAGCAGTCATTGGTGGGAAGAAGAGACCCAGTACTTC
CASSHWWEEETQYF
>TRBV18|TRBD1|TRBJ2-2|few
TGTGCCAGCCGACCGGGACAGGGGCCCGGGGAGCTGTTTTTT
CASRPGQGPGELFF
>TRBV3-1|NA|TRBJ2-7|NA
TGTGCCAGCAGCCAAGATCGGAGACTAGTTTACGAGCAGTACTTC
CASSQDRRLVYEQYF
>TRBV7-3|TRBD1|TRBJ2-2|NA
TGTGCCAGCAGCTCTCGAACAGGGGTCAACACCGGGGAGCTGTTTTTT
CASSSRTGVNTGELFF
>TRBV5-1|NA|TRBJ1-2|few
TGCGCCAGCAGTCGAATCCTACAGGGAGGCGGTAACTATGGCTACACCTTC
CASSRILQGGGNYGYTF
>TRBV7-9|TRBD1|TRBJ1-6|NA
TGTGCCAGCAGTCTTCAGGGGGGGAATAATTCACCCCTCCACTTT
CASSLQGGNNSPLHF
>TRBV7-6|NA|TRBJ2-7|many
TGTGCCAGCAGCTTACGGGGTCCCCACGAGCAGTACTTC
CASSLRGPHEQYF
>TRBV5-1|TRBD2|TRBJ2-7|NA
TGCGCCAGCAGCTTGACCGGGAGGGCGGTTAGCGAGCAGTACTTC
CASSLTGRAVSEQYF
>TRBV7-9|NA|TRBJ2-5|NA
TGTGCCAGCAGCTTGGAAGAAGAGACCCAGTACTTC
CASSLEEETQYF
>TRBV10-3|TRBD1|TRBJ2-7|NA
TGTGCCATCAGTGAGCCATGGGACAGCTACTACGAGCAGTACTTC
CAISEPWDSYYEQYF
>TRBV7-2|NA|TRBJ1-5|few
TGTGCCAGCAACCCGTCCCAGGGTGACAATCAGCCCCAGCATTTT
CASNPSQGDNQPQHF
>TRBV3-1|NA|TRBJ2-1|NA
TGTGCCAGCAGCTCCTCGGTTCCCCGGTCGACCCACAATGAGCAGTTCTTC
CASSSSVPRSTHNEQFF
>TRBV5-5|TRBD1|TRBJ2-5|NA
TGTGCCAGCAGCTTGGCGGCAGGGGGCCGAAAAGAGACCCAGTACTTC
CASSLAAGGRKETQYF
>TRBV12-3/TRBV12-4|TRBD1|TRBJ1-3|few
TGTGCCAGCAGCCGGAGAGGGGGCGCAGGAAACACCATATATTTT
CASSRRGGAGNTIYF
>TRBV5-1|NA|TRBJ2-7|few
TGCGCCAGCAGCTTGCGGGCAGGGTCCTCCTACGAGCAGTACTTC
CASSLRAGSSYEQYF